The sequence of this T cell receptor beta chain was determined in a study of T cell responses to AZD1222 COVID-19 vaccine. Findings and caveats of the study: Donors in the cohort were predominantly white British and more often female, and clonal diversity was possibly underestimated. Spike was spanned by vaccine-associated CD4 TCRs, with dominance at 160-218 and 743-854.

A word on this clone: Its antigen is not known.

V shed 7 bases and J shed 5 bases, with 15 bases lying between them. Germline V gives CDR1 MNHNY, CDR2 SVGAGI (reference sequence). The CDR3 sequence is 14 residues long. Generated by immunoSEQ multiplex PCR, the TCRdb table keeps only in-frame clones and is missing some. The sample has approximately 100,000 clones, around 90% seen once. This receptor was taken from an adult who received the AZD1222 COVID-19 vaccine. The chain is built from TRBV6-6 and TRBJ1-5; D remains ambiguous. The specimen was peripheral blood, collected 28 days after the second AZD1222 dose. The CDR3 here is CASTHLSPDQPQHF. CDR3 in DNA: TGTGCCAGCACCCACCTGAGCCCGGATCAGCCCCAGCATTTT.